Listed here is a single TCR beta chain. The CDR3 loop spans 14 amino acids. Germline CDR1 SGHTA, CDR2 FQGNSA. The J segment lost 3 bases and the V segment lost 5 bases, leaving 5 bases of the junction unmatched. This entry comes from a study of CD8 T cells in Susac syndrome. Reverse transcription of 0.5 to 1 ug RNA was carried out with random hexamers. Each CDR3 protein gets one entry after TCRdb re-called the immunoSEQ multiplex PCR reads with MiXCR. Of around 190,000 distinct CDR3 sequences in the sample, approximately 93% were seen once. Specimen: CD4+ T cells from PBMCs. The sequence derives from a human donor in good health. The gene calls are TRBV7-2 and TRBJ1-2; the match to TRBD1 covers 8 bases. CDR3 in amino acids: CASSAGGGYYGYTF. In DNA, the CDR3 is TGTGCCAGCAGCGCAGGGGGCGGCTACTATGGCTACACCTTC.